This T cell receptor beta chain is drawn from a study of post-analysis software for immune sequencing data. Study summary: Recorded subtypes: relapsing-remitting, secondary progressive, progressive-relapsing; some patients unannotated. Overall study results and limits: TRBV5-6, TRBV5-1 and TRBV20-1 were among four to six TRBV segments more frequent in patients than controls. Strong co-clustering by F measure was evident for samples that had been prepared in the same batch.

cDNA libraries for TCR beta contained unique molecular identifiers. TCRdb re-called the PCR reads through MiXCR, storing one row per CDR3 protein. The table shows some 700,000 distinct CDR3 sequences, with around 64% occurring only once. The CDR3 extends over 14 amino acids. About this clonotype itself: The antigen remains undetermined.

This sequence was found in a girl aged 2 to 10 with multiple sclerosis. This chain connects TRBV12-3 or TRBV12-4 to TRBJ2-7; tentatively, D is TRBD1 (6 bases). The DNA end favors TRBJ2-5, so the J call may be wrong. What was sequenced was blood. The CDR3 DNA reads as TGTGCCAGCAGCTCATGGGGGCAGGGGGAGACCCAGTACTTC. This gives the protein CASSSWGQGETQYF.